The clone carrying this T cell receptor beta chain has more than one count but fewer than ten. This clone may be a read error of a much larger clone one base away. This specimen belongs to a study of molecular identifiers for immune sequencing clone quantification. With 1 base clipped from V and 11 bases from J, the junction kept 15 bases outside the gene matches. The CDR3 totals 16 residues. Germline V gene data show CDR1 as PRHDT and CDR2 as FYEKMQ (reference sequence). The use of previously described methods and listed TCR primers produced the bulk TCR libraries. Each CDR3 protein is one row after TCRdb ran MiXCR on the PCR reads. The table lists under 600,000 distinct CDR3 sequences, 20% to 25% of them singletons. CD8+CD4-CCR7+CD45RA+ cells were sorted as naive CD8 T cells.

J is TRBJ2-3 and V is TRBV13, with 7 bases fitting TRBD2. The origin of this receptor is a human donor in good health. Some libraries in this study had Jurkat cell RNA spiked in. Sequences were obtained from naive CD8+ T cells from blood, with Jurkat cell RNA spiked in. Noted subset: FACS-sorted CD8+CD4-CCR7+CD45RA+ naive T cells. The CDR3 region is CASSLDRREMAGEQYF. CDR3 sequence (DNA): TGTGCCAGCAGCTTAGACCGTCGGGAAATGGCGGGGGAGCAGTATTTT.